This is a list of T cell receptor beta chains from one sample in a study of spatial heterogeneity in lung cancer. TCRdb ran MiXCR on the 5' RACE reads and lists one entry per CDR3 protein. Here the sample spans about 16,000 distinct CDR3 sequences, 6.3% being singletons. This material consisted of PBMCs, taken at follow-up. The origin of the receptors is a male donor with early-stage non-small cell lung cancer. The CDR3 runs from the conserved cysteine through the conserved F or W. A D gene is named only where the DNA matches it firmly. Clone size, where shown, is once, few, many, or a class for clones that have expanded.

J,V,D,size,CDR3,DNA
TRBJ1-4,TRBV27,NA,NA,CASSPGEKLFF,TGTGCCAGCAGTCCCGGTGAAAAACTGTTTTTT
TRBJ2-6,TRBV20-1,NA,many,CSARDARMGGANVLTF,TGCAGTGCTAGAGATGCCAGGATGGGCGGGGCCAACGTCCTGACTTTC
TRBJ2-2,TRBV7-2,TRBD1,many,CASSLVGTDNTGELFF,TGTGCCAGCAGCTTAGTCGGGACAGATAACACCGGGGAGCTGTTTTTT
TRBJ2-5,TRBV4-1,TRBD1,many,CASSRTSDRQETQYF,TGCGCCAGCAGCCGAACGTCGGACAGGCAAGAGACCCAGTACTTC
TRBJ1-5,TRBV20-1,NA,many,CSARVGGNQPQHF,TGCAGTGCTAGAGTGGGGGGCAATCAGCCCCAGCATTTT
TRBJ2-7,TRBV20-1,NA,NA,CSARQVAYEQYF,TGCAGTGCTAGACAGGTGGCCTACGAGCAGTACTTC
TRBJ2-1,TRBV4-1,NA,many,CASSQDRLNEQFF,TGCGCCAGCAGCCAAGACCGCCTCAATGAGCAGTTCTTC
TRBJ2-5,TRBV5-5,NA,few,CASSYPGSGETQYF,TGTGCCAGCAGCTACCCCGGGAGCGGAGAGACCCAGTACTTC
TRBJ2-3,TRBV11-1,NA,medium-sized,CASKPVRDSSTDTQYF,TGTGCCAGCAAGCCCGTCAGGGACTCTAGCACAGATACGCAGTATTTT
TRBJ2-7,TRBV27,NA,many,CASSPTVGYEQYF,TGTGCCAGCAGTCCTACCGTGGGATACGAGCAGTACTTC
TRBJ1-1,TRBV4-1,TRBD1,many,CASRGGTGRNTEAFF,TGCGCCAGCAGGGGGGGGACAGGAAGGAACACTGAAGCTTTCTTT
TRBJ2-1,TRBV5-5,NA,NA,CASSPPTGGADNEQFF,TGTGCCAGCAGCCCTCCTACTGGCGGGGCCGATAATGAGCAGTTCTTC
TRBJ2-2,TRBV7-8,TRBD1,many,CASSPDRVSGELFF,TGTGCCAGCAGCCCGGACAGGGTTAGCGGGGAGCTGTTTTTT
TRBJ2-3,TRBV13,NA,many,CASSLGGGQGADTQYF,TGTGCCAGCAGCTTAGGGGGCGGGCAGGGTGCAGATACGCAGTATTTT
TRBJ2-7,TRBV11-2,NA,many,CASSLGGQKTDEQYF,TGTGCCAGCAGCTTAGGAGGCCAAAAAACGGACGAGCAGTACTTC
TRBJ2-1,TRBV29-1,TRBD2,many,CSVVRGGSGYNEQFF,TGCAGCGTTGTAAGGGGCGGGAGCGGGTACAATGAGCAGTTCTTC
TRBJ2-1,TRBV7-8,NA,many,CASSSAQIGEQFF,TGTGCCAGCAGCTCAGCCCAGATCGGTGAGCAGTTCTTC
TRBJ1-2,TRBV5-1,NA,many,CASSPTAGVTQSGYTF,TGCGCCAGCAGCCCAACCGCAGGGGTTACCCAGAGTGGCTACACCTTC
TRBJ2-1,TRBV13,NA,few,CASSSTGTQSNEQFF,TGTGCCAGCAGCTCAACCGGGACTCAGTCGAATGAGCAGTTCTTC
TRBJ1-5,TRBV20-1,NA,many,CSARARVDQPQHF,TGCAGTGCTAGAGCCAGGGTGGATCAGCCCCAGCATTTT
TRBJ1-2,TRBV5-1,TRBD1,many,CASSPPTGDGGGYTF,TGCGCCAGCAGCCCCCCGACAGGGGACGGAGGTGGCTACACCTTC
TRBJ2-7,TRBV5-1,TRBD1,many,CASSTGTEPYEQYF,TGCGCCAGCAGTACCGGGACAGAACCCTACGAGCAGTACTTC
TRBJ2-2,TRBV20-1,TRBD2,NA,CSARTGGSGELFF,TGCAGTGCTAGAACGGGAGGATCTGGGGAGCTGTTTTTT
TRBJ1-1,TRBV3-1,TRBD1,many,CASSRRAGGGPEAFF,TGTGCCAGCAGCCGAAGGGCAGGGGGCGGCCCTGAAGCTTTCTTT
TRBJ2-3,TRBV15,NA,NA,CATSITLISGSSTDTQYF,TGTGCCACCAGCATCACCTTAATTTCCGGGAGTAGCACAGATACGCAGTATTTT
TRBJ2-5,TRBV19,NA,many,CASSIGQKETQYF,TGTGCCAGTAGTATCGGACAGAAAGAGACCCAGTACTTC
TRBJ2-3,TRBV28,TRBD2,many,CASSPSWGRASDHHTDTQYF,TGTGCCAGCAGTCCGTCGTGGGGGAGGGCTAGCGATCACCACACAGATACGCAGTATTTT
TRBJ2-1,TRBV11-3,TRBD2,many,CASSPGLADEQFF,TGTGCCAGCAGCCCGGGACTAGCTGATGAGCAGTTCTTC
TRBJ2-5,TRBV5-1,NA,many,CASTLQGGQETQYF,TGCGCCAGCACCCTACAGGGGGGGCAAGAGACCCAGTACTTC
TRBJ2-1,TRBV5-6,TRBD1,many,CASSTKDRGRYNEQFF,TGTGCCAGCAGCACCAAGGACAGGGGGCGATACAATGAGCAGTTCTTC
TRBJ2-7,TRBV4-1,TRBD2,many,CASSHLTSGKFEQYF,TGCGCCAGCAGCCACCTGACTAGCGGGAAGTTCGAGCAGTACTTC
TRBJ1-1,TRBV5-5,NA,medium-sized,CASSFTGKAEAFF,TGTGCCAGCAGCTTTACAGGGAAAGCTGAAGCTTTCTTT
TRBJ2-1,TRBV7-9,NA,many,CASSFSRNYNEQFF,TGTGCCAGCAGCTTTTCACGGAACTACAATGAGCAGTTCTTC
TRBJ1-2,TRBV7-9,NA,many,CASSFGGPGGWGYTF,TGTGCCAGCAGCTTCGGGGGGCCTGGCGGTTGGGGCTACACCTTC
TRBJ1-2,TRBV5-6,TRBD1,many,CASRDFSGQSNYGYTF,TGTGCCAGCAGGGATTTTTCGGGACAGAGTAACTATGGCTACACCTTC
TRBJ2-1,TRBV20-1,NA,many,CSATTGTLANEQFF,TGCAGTGCTACCACCGGGACCCTAGCCAATGAGCAGTTCTTC
TRBJ2-1,TRBV14,NA,many,CASSPRWPILREQFF,TGTGCCAGCAGTCCACGGTGGCCAATACTGCGGGAGCAGTTCTTC
TRBJ2-1,TRBV5-5,TRBD1,many,CASRQGETANEQFF,TGTGCCAGCAGACAGGGGGAGACCGCCAATGAGCAGTTCTTC
TRBJ2-2,TRBV7-9,NA,many,CASRPGAGSTGELFF,TGTGCCAGCCGCCCAGGTGCTGGGAGCACCGGGGAGCTGTTTTTT
TRBJ2-1,TRBV5-1,NA,many,CASSAVPGVNEQFF,TGCGCCAGCAGCGCGGTACCAGGGGTCAATGAGCAGTTCTTC
TRBJ2-3,TRBV18,NA,medium-sized,CASSPTPGSSTDTQYF,TGTGCCAGCTCACCAACGCCCGGGAGTAGCACAGATACGCAGTATTTT
TRBJ1-2,TRBV6-2/TRBV6-3,TRBD1,NA,CASSYLPGQGNYGYTF,TGTGCCAGCAGTTACCTCCCAGGACAGGGGAACTATGGCTACACCTTC
TRBJ1-2,TRBV3-2,NA,many,CASSQDQQVRNYGYTF,TGTGCCAGCAGCCAAGATCAGCAGGTCCGAAACTATGGCTACACCTTC
TRBJ2-7,TRBV29-1,NA,NA,CSVRDSGSSYEQYF,TGCAGCGTCCGCGATTCGGGCAGCTCCTACGAGCAGTACTTC
TRBJ1-4,TRBV28,NA,many,CASRGGLNGEKLFF,TGTGCCAGCAGGGGGGGCTTGAATGGTGAAAAACTGTTTTTT
TRBJ2-5,TRBV24-1,NA,NA,CATSDPSGTPTGHQETQYF,TGTGCCACCAGTGATCCCTCCGGGACTCCCACAGGTCACCAAGAGACCCAGTACTTC
TRBJ2-2,TRBV6-1,NA,many,CASIEGFGELFF,TGTGCCAGCATAGAGGGATTCGGGGAGCTGTTTTTT
TRBJ2-2,TRBV28,TRBD1,medium-sized,CASRTGGTGELFF,TGTGCCAGCAGAACAGGGGGGACCGGGGAGCTGTTTTTT
TRBJ2-7,TRBV3-1,NA,NA,CASSQGGGDYEQYF,TGTGCCAGCAGCCAAGGGGGCGGAGACTACGAGCAGTACTTC
TRBJ2-3,TRBV28,TRBD1,medium-sized,CASKRGHTQYF,TGTGCCAGCAAAAGGGGGCATACGCAGTATTTT
TRBJ2-7,TRBV20-1,NA,many,CSASLPHGYEQYF,TGCAGTGCTAGTTTACCCCACGGCTACGAGCAGTACTTC
TRBJ1-6,TRBV7-8,TRBD1,many,CASSWDREGSPLHF,TGTGCCAGCAGCTGGGACAGGGAAGGCTCACCCCTCCACTTT
TRBJ2-1,TRBV20-1,TRBD2,many,CSARLAGGHNEQFF,TGCAGTGCTAGGCTAGCGGGAGGACACAATGAGCAGTTCTTC
TRBJ1-5,TRBV12-3/TRBV12-4,NA,NA,CASSPTGGFNQPQHF,TGTGCCAGCAGCCCGACGGGTGGGTTCAATCAGCCCCAGCATTTT